This TCR beta chain was recovered during a study of OX40 agonist ivuxolimab in advanced cancers. Here immunoSEQ multiplex PCR was the method, and the copy in TCRdb shows in-frame clones only, minus some. The sample lists about 80,000 clones; approximately 85% were seen once. This CDR3 contains 15 residues. The trim removed 2 bases at V and 5 bases at J, leaving 3 bases unmatched. Germline V gene data show CDR1 as SGHRS and CDR2 as YFSETQ. The chain joins TRBV5-1 to TRBJ2-5, with TRBD2 matching over 13 bases. This sequence was found in an adult with an advanced solid tumor such as melanoma, head and neck, liver or kidney cancer. Sequenced material: CD4+ or CD8+ T cells sorted from blood, taken in a trial of the OX40 agonist ivuxolimab. The CDR3 DNA follows: TGCGCCAGCAGCTTACTAGCGGGAGGGCGGGAGACCCAGTACTTC. This encodes CASSLLAGGRETQYF.